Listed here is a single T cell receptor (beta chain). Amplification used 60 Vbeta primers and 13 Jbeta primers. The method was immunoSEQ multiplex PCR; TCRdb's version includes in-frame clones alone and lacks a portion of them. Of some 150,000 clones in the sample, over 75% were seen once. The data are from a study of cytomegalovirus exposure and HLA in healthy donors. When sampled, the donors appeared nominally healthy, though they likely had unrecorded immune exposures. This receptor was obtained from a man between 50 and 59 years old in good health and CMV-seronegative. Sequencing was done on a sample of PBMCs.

The CDR3 DNA reads TGTGCCACCATTCGACGGCCAGGAAACCAAGAGACCCAGTACTTC. This encodes CATIRRPGNQETQYF. V usage is TRBV15 and J usage is TRBJ2-5; D is uncertain. Germline V gives CDR1 LNHNV, CDR2 YYDKDF (reference sequence). V was trimmed by 7 bases and J by 0 bases, leaving 15 bases between them. The CDR3 is made up of 15 amino acids.